A selection of T cell receptor beta chains follows, all from one sample in a study of molecular identifiers for immune sequencing clone quantification. TCRdb independently ran MiXCR on the PCR reads; one entry per CDR3 protein. The data contain hundreds of thousands of distinct CDR3 sequences, about 25% of them seen just once; the ten biggest clones take up roughly 0.83%. Material: naive CD8+ T cells from blood, with Jurkat cell RNA spiked in. These receptors came from a human donor in good health. Some libraries in this study had Jurkat cell RNA spiked in. The CDR3 runs from the conserved cysteine through the conserved F or W. A D gene is named only where the DNA matches it firmly. Some rows have no size entry. The others give once, few or many, or a class for an expanded clone.

>.|.|TRBJ1-1|TRBV4-3
TGCGCCAGCAGCCCGGGGAGACACTCGAACTCTGAAGCTTTCTTT
CASSPGRHSNSEAFF
>few|.|TRBJ2-3|TRBV6-1
TGTGCCAGCAGTGAATGGAGGTCAGCTAGCACAGATACGCAGTATTTT
CASSEWRSASTDTQYF
>.|TRBD2|TRBJ2-3|TRBV7-9
TGTGCCGGCAGCCCCCAGGGAAGCGGGGGGGCAGATACGCAGTATTTT
CAGSPQGSGGADTQYF
>few|TRBD2|TRBJ2-1|TRBV30
TGTGCCTGGAGTCTTTTTCTCGGACTAGCGGAACACAATGAGCAGTTCTTC
CAWSLFLGLAEHNEQFF
>few|.|TRBJ1-1|TRBV6-4
TGTGCCAGCAGTCAGATGAACACTGAAGCTCTCTTT
CASSQMNTEALF
>many|.|TRBJ2-3|TRBV12-3/TRBV12-4
TGTGCCAGCAGTTCAGAGGGTCCCGTTGGGGATACGCAGTATTTT
CASSSEGPVGDTQYF
>.|TRBD2|TRBJ2-3|TRBV7-3
TGTGCCAGCAGCTTAGTGCCCCAAGGGCTTGGAGCGGGAGACGCAGATACGCAGTATTTT
CASSLVPQGLGAGDADTQYF
>many|.|TRBJ2-3|TRBV7-9
TGTGCCAGCAGCTACCCAGGACCCACCGGAAGTCCAGATACGCAGTATTTT
CASSYPGPTGSPDTQYF
>.|TRBD1|TRBJ2-2|TRBV5-1
TGCGCCAGCAGCTTGCCCGACGGGACAGGGAACACCGGGGAGCTGTTTTTT
CASSLPDGTGNTGELFF
>many|TRBD2|TRBJ2-3|TRBV19
TGTGCCAGTAGTATTCTAGCGGGGGGAGCAGATACGCAGTATTTT
CASSILAGGADTQYF
>few|.|TRBJ1-1|TRBV15
TGTGCCACCAGCAGACGGGGGGCCGGCACTGAAGCTTTCTTT
CATSRRGAGTEAFF
>few|.|TRBJ1-3|TRBV4-3
TGCGCCAGCAGCCAAGAAGTTCAGGGCTGGGACTCTGGAAACACCATATATTTT
CASSQEVQGWDSGNTIYF
>few|.|TRBJ2-5|TRBV9
TGTGCCAGCAGCCCGCCCCTGGGGTGGGCCCAAGAGACCCAGTACTTC
CASSPPLGWAQETQYF
>.|.|TRBJ2-1|TRBV27
TGTGCCGGCAGTTTATTTGTGGCGGGGCCTGGCAATGAGCAGTTCTTC
CAGSLFVAGPGNEQFF
>.|.|TRBJ1-4|TRBV19
TGTGCCAGTGGCCCTAATGAAAAACTGTTTTTT
CASGPNEKLFF
>many|.|TRBJ2-4|TRBV5-6
TGTGCCAGCAGCGCCGGGGGGCCGAAGGGCATTCAGTACTTC
CASSAGGPKGIQYF
>few|.|TRBJ1-5|TRBV28
TGTGCCAGCACTAAAGGGGACTCTTGGTTTCAGCCCCAGCATTTT
CASTKGDSWFQPQHF
>once|TRBD2|TRBJ2-3|TRBV19
TGTGCCAGTAGTATCGGCGGGGGGGATTTAGATACGCAGTATTTT
CASSIGGGDLDTQYF
>many|.|TRBJ2-7|TRBV25-1
TGTGCCAGCAGTGAATGGGGCTCGAGCTCCTACGAGCAGTACTTC
CASSEWGSSSYEQYF
>many|TRBD1|TRBJ2-5|TRBV5-6
TGTGCCAGCAGCCCGCTCGACAGGGGGGAAGAGACCCAGTACTTC
CASSPLDRGEETQYF
>once|TRBD2|TRBJ2-5|TRBV2
TGTGCCAGCAGTGAAGAAGTAGCGGGGGATTACGAGCCCCAGTACTTC
CASSEEVAGDYEPQYF
>.|.|TRBJ2-7|TRBV4-1
TGCGCCAGCAGCCAAAAAGCGGGTCTGTACGAGCAGTACTTC
CASSQKAGLYEQYF
>few|.|TRBJ1-1|TRBV11-2
TGTGCCAGCAGCTTAGTCGGAGGACTTGAAGCTTTCTTT
CASSLVGGLEAFF
>.|.|TRBJ2-7|TRBV7-2
TGTGCCGGCAGCTTATTTGACAGCTCCTACGAGCAGTACTTC
CAGSLFDSSYEQYF
>many|TRBD2|TRBJ2-7|TRBV5-4
TGTGCCAGCAGCTTGGACTGGACTAGCTCCCACGAGCAGTACTTC
CASSLDWTSSHEQYF
>.|TRBD2|TRBJ2-1|TRBV27
TGTGCCAGCAGTTCCGGACTAGCGGGTAATGAGCAGTTCTTC
CASSSGLAGNEQFF
>few|.|TRBJ2-7|TRBV20-1
TGCAGTGCTAGGGAGGGGGGGACAAGCACCTACGAGCAGTACTTC
CSAREGGTSTYEQYF
>few|.|TRBJ2-7|TRBV11-3
TGTGCCAGCAGCTCCGGGACCGGGCGGGAGCAGTACTTC
CASSSGTGREQYF
>many|.|TRBJ2-7|TRBV20-1
TGCAGTGCTGGGTCCCTGGCAGCTGATGAGAGCTACGAGCAGTACTTC
CSAGSLAADESYEQYF
>.|.|TRBJ2-7|TRBV28
TGTGCCAGCAGTTTCTCACTTACCGTGGCAGCAACCTACGCGCAGTACTTC
CASSFSLTVAATYAQYF
>.|TRBD1|TRBJ1-2|TRBV12-3/TRBV12-4
TGTGCCAGCAGTCTTGGGACAGGGGACTATGGCTACACCTTC
CASSLGTGDYGYTF
>few|TRBD1|TRBJ2-5|TRBV29-1
TGCAGCGCTGACAGGGGTGAGACCCAGTACTTC
CSADRGETQYF
>.|TRBD2|TRBJ2-7|TRBV7-6
TGTGCCAGCAGCCTCTTAGCGGGAGGGGGGACCTCCGAGCAGTACTTC
CASSLLAGGGTSEQYF
>.|TRBD1|TRBJ2-7|TRBV11-2
TGTGCCAGCAGCTCCAGACAGGGCGGCGCCTACGAGCACTACTTC
CASSSRQGGAYEHYF
>few|.|TRBJ1-2|TRBV25-1
TGTGCCAGCAGTGAACGGGGGTTGTATGGCTACACCTTC
CASSERGLYGYTF
>many|.|TRBJ2-3|TRBV4-3
TGCGCCAGCAGCCAGAATACGGGTTCTGGCACAGATACGCAGTATTTT
CASSQNTGSGTDTQYF
>.|.|TRBJ2-1|TRBV3-1
TGTGCCAGCACCTCCGGGACCATCATATACAATGAGCAGTTCTTC
CASTSGTIIYNEQFF
>.|.|TRBJ2-6|TRBV6-5
TGTGCCAGCAGTTATGGATCATCTGAGGCCAACGTCCTGCCTTTC
CASSYGSSEANVLPF
>few|.|TRBJ1-1|TRBV14
TGTGCCAGCAGCCAAGATCATGAGGGTTTGAACACTGAAGCTTTCTTT
CASSQDHEGLNTEAFF
>.|.|TRBJ1-4|TRBV12-3/TRBV12-4
TGTGCCAGCAGTTCCACCCCTTCTAATGAAAGACTGTTTTTT
CASSSTPSNERLFF
>few|TRBD2|TRBJ2-3|TRBV19
TGTGCCAGTAGTATCGGGACTAGCTGGGCAGATACGCAGTATTTT
CASSIGTSWADTQYF
>many|.|TRBJ1-6|TRBV7-9
TGTGCCAGCAGCTCAGAATTCCGGTCTTATAATTCACCCCTCCACTTT
CASSSEFRSYNSPLHF
>many|TRBD1|TRBJ2-7|TRBV5-5
TGTGCCAGCAGCTTGTCCGGGACAGTCTACGAGCAGTACTTC
CASSLSGTVYEQYF
>many|TRBD2|TRBJ2-7|TRBV28
TGTGCCAGCCTACCGGGGCGGGAGCTGTACGAGCAGTACTTC
CASLPGRELYEQYF
>few|.|TRBJ2-7|TRBV19
TGTGCCAGTAGTGTAGGGGGGACTTGGGACGAGCAGTACTTC
CASSVGGTWDEQYF
>.|TRBD2|TRBJ2-7|TRBV6-5
TGTGCCAGCAGTTGGCCTAGCGGGGGGGCCTACGAGCAGTACTTC
CASSWPSGGAYEQYF
>few|TRBD1|TRBJ2-3|TRBV27
TGTGCCAGCAGTCCCCGCGTACAGGGGACAGATACGCAGTATTTT
CASSPRVQGTDTQYF
>many|.|TRBJ2-3|TRBV28
TGTGCCAGCAGTTCAAGCGAGGAGGTCACAGATACGCAGTATTTT
CASSSSEEVTDTQYF
>many|TRBD1|TRBJ1-2|TRBV2
TGTGCCAGCAGTGAGTGGACAGGGACAAAAAATGGCTACACCTTC
CASSEWTGTKNGYTF
>many|.|TRBJ2-3|TRBV6-1
TGTGCCAGCACTCAAAATTCCGATACGCAGTATTTT
CASTQNSDTQYF
>many|.|TRBJ2-2|TRBV6-2/TRBV6-3
TGTGCCAGCAGTACTTACAGGACCGGGGAGCTGTTTTTT
CASSTYRTGELFF
>.|.|TRBJ1-2|TRBV11-2
TGTGCCAGCAGCATAACAGGGAATGGCTACACCTTC
CASSITGNGYTF
>few|.|TRBJ2-3|TRBV5-1
TGCGCCAGCAGCTTGGAAACTAACGGGGTTTGGGGCACAGATACGCAGTATTTT
CASSLETNGVWGTDTQYF
>few|.|TRBJ2-2|TRBV28
TGTGCCAGCAGTTACCTGGACGGGAACACCGGGGAGCTGTTTTTT
CASSYLDGNTGELFF
>many|.|TRBJ2-7|TRBV4-3
TGCGCCAGCAGCCTCGATTTCGACAGGGAGGCCTACGAGCAGTACTTC
CASSLDFDREAYEQYF
>.|.|TRBJ2-1|TRBV19
TGTGCCAGTAGTAGTAGAACTTCCTACAATGAGCAGTTCTTC
CASSSRTSYNEQFF
>many|.|TRBJ2-3|TRBV6-6
TGTGCCAGCAGTTCCCCCACAGCCGCTGGCACAGATACGCAGTATTTT
CASSSPTAAGTDTQYF
>.|.|TRBJ1-1|TRBV28
TGTGCCAGCAGCCAGACAGCGAGGGCTTTCTTT
CASSQTARAFF
>many|.|TRBJ2-5|TRBV14
TGTGCCAGCAGTCAAGAAACAACGTACCAAGAGACCCAGTACTTC
CASSQETTYQETQYF
>few|TRBD2|TRBJ2-1|TRBV4-3
TGCGCCAGCAGCCAAGATAGCGGGAGGGGCAATGAGCAGTTCTTC
CASSQDSGRGNEQFF